The rows below give T cell receptor beta chains drawn from one sample of a study of blood T cell repertoires in COVID-19. Data came from immunoSEQ multiplex PCR; TCRdb stores just in-frame clones and leaves some out. Here the sample spans about 130,000 clones, approximately 85% being singletons. The sequencing sample was made of peripheral blood. The source of these receptors is a woman of 80 years or more with COVID-19, enrolled during active disease. The CDR3 runs from the conserved cysteine through the conserved F or W. Each record gives: D gene, J gene, V gene, clone size, CDR3 protein, CDR3 DNA. D genes are given only for firm matches. Clone size appears in some rows only: once, few, many, or a class for an expanded clone.

>-|TRBJ1-3|TRBV19|-
CASSFGGVGNTIYF
TGTGCCAGTAGTTTTGGAGGGGTTGGAAACACCATATATTTT
>-|TRBJ1-6|TRBV3-1/TRBV3-2|-
CASSQEPGSPLHF
TGTGCCAGCAGCCAAGAGCCAGGTTCACCCCTCCACTTT
>-|TRBJ2-1|TRBV15|-
CATSRDRDFLRMGEQFF
TGTGCCACCAGCAGAGATCGGGACTTCCTAAGGATGGGTGAGCAGTTCTTC
>-|TRBJ1-1|TRBV9|-
CASSVDRGRGAFF
TGTGCCAGCAGCGTAGATAGGGGTAGGGGAGCTTTCTTT
>TRBD2|TRBJ2-3|TRBV28|few
CASSLGGRRDTQYF
TGTGCCAGCAGTTTGGGCGGGAGACGAGATACGCAGTATTTT
>-|TRBJ2-1|TRBV9|-
CASSVGGGEYNEQFF
TGTGCCAGCAGCGTAGGAGGCGGGGAGTACAATGAGCAGTTCTTC
>-|TRBJ2-4|TRBV28|-
CASSRTQDLAKNIQYF
TGTGCCAGCAGCCGAACTCAGGATCTAGCCAAAAACATTCAGTACTTC
>-|TRBJ2-5|TRBV2|few
CASRFGAGFQETQYF
TGTGCCAGTCGGTTTGGAGCGGGCTTTCAAGAGACCCAGTACTTC
>-|TRBJ1-5|TRBV28|-
CASVGGVEQPQHF
TGTGCCAGCGTCGGCGGGGTTGAACAGCCCCAGCATTTT
>-|TRBJ1-3|TRBV10-3|-
CAIRGLQGPPGNTIYF
TGTGCCATCAGAGGCCTTCAGGGGCCGCCTGGAAACACCATATATTTT
>TRBD2|TRBJ2-7|TRBV29-1|once
CSVRTSEFSYEQYF
TGCAGCGTCCGGACTAGCGAGTTTTCCTACGAGCAGTACTTC
>TRBD2|TRBJ2-3|TRBV9|-
CASSVALSGSTDTQYF
TGTGCCAGCAGCGTAGCTCTTAGCGGGAGTACAGATACGCAGTATTTT
>-|TRBJ2-3|TRBV29-1|-
CSVEPQSTDTQYF
TGCAGCGTTGAACCGCAGAGCACAGATACGCAGTATTTT
>TRBD1|TRBJ2-1|TRBV19|-
CASSSGQGAYNEQFF
TGTGCCAGTAGTTCGGGACAGGGAGCCTACAATGAGCAGTTCTTC
>-|TRBJ1-3|TRBV9|-
CASSVVSAGNTIYF
TGTGCCAGCAGCGTAGTATCCGCTGGAAACACCATATATTTT
>-|TRBJ2-7|TRBV28|-
CASSLQGLGEQYF
TGTGCCAGCAGTCTACAGGGATTAGGCGAGCAGTACTTC
>TRBD2|TRBJ2-2|TRBV15|few
CATSGGSGGRELFF
TGTGCCACCAGCGGGGGGTCGGGAGGGAGAGAGCTGTTTTTT
>TRBD1|TRBJ1-2|TRBV5-6|-
CASSPDRGATNYGYTF
TGTGCCAGCAGCCCCGACAGGGGGGCTACTAACTATGGCTACACCTTC
>-|TRBJ2-3|TRBV28|-
CASSPRLEDTQYF
TGTGCCAGCAGTCCCCGCCTTGAGGATACGCAGTATTTT
>-|TRBJ1-1|TRBV2|once
CASSEGGTVEAFF
TGTGCCAGCAGTGAAGGGGGGACTGTTGAAGCTTTCTTT